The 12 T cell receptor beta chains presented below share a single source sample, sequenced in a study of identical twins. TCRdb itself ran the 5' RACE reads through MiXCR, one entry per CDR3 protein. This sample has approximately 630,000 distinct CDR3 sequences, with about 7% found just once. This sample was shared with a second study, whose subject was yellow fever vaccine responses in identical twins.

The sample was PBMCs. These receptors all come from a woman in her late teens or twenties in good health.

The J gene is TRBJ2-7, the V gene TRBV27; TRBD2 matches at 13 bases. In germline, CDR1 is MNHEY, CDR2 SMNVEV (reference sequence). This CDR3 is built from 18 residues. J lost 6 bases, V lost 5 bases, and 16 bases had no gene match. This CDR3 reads CASSPRTSGSVGFFEQYF. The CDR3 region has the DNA TGTGCCAGCAGTCCCCGGACTAGCGGGAGTGTGGGGTTTTTCGAGCAGTACTTC.

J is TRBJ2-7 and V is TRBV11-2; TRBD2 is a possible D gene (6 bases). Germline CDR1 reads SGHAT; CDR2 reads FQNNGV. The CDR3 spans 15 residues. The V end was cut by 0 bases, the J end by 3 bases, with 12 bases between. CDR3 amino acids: CASSLDSGTHYEQYF. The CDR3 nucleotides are TGTGCCAGCAGCTTAGACTCCGGGACTCACTACGAGCAGTACTTC.

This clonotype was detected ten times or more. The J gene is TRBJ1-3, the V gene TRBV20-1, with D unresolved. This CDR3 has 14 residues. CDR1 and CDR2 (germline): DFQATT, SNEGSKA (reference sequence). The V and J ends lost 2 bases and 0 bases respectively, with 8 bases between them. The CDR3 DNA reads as TGCAGTGCTAGAAGTCCGGTCTCTGGAAACACCATATATTTT. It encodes CSARSPVSGNTIYF.

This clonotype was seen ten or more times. CDR3 sequence: CASSQVIPGEKLFF. Written as DNA, the CDR3 is TGTGCCAGCAGCCAAGTGATCCCAGGGGAAAAACTGTTTTTT. The chain has TRBV4-2 and TRBJ1-4; D might be TRBD1 (5 bases). The CDR3 is 14 amino acids. Germline values: CDR1 LGHNA, CDR2 YNFKEQ. Trimming took off 1 base at V and 8 bases at J, with 11 bases between the two ends.

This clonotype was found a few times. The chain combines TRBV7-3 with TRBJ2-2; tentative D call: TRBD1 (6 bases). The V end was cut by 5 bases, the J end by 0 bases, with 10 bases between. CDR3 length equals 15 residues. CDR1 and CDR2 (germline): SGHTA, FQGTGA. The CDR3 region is CASSPGHPNTGELFF. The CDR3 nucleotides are TGTGCCAGCAGCCCGGGACACCCGAACACCGGGGAGCTGTTTTTT.

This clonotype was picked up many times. For the CDR3, the DNA is TGTGCCAGCAGTTTATTTACGAACACCGGGGAGCTGTTTTTT. Protein: CASSLFTNTGELFF. V gene TRBV27 combines with J gene TRBJ2-2, with no clear D. The V and J ends lost 1 base and 0 bases respectively, with 3 bases between them. Germline CDR1 MNHEY, CDR2 SMNVEV (reference sequence). The CDR3 runs to 14 residues.

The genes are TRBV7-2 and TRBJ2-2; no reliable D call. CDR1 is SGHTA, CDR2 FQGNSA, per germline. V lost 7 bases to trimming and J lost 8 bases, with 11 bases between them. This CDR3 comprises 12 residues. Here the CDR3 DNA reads TGTGCCAGCACCCCCGTGTGGGGGGAGCTGTTTTTT. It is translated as CASTPVWGELFF. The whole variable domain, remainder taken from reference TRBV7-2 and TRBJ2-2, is GAGVSQSPSNKVTEKGKDVELRCDPISGHTALYWYRQSLGQGLEFLIYFQGNSAPDKSGLPSDRFSAERTGGSVSTLTIQRTQQEDSAVYLCASTPVWGELFFGEGSRLTVL.

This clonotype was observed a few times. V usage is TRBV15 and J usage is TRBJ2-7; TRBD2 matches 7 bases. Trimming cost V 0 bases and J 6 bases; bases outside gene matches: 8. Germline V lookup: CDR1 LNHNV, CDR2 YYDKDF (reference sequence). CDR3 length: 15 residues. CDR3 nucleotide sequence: TGTGCCACCAGCAGAGATCTGCGGGAGCGCGGCGAGCAGTACTTC. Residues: CATSRDLRERGEQYF.

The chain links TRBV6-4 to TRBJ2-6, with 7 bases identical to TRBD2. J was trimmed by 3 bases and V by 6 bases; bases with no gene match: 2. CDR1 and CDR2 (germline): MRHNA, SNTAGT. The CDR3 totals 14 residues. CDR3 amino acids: CASRGGDGANVLTF. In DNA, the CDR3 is TGTGCCAGCAGGGGAGGGGATGGGGCCAACGTCCTGACTTTC.

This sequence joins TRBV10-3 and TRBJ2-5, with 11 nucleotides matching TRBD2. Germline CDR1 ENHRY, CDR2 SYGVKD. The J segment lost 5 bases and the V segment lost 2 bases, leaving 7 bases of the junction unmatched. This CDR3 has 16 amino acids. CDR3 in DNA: TGTGCCATCAGTGAGGCGGGGACTAGCGGAAGGGAGACCCAGTACTTC. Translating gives CAISEAGTSGRETQYF.

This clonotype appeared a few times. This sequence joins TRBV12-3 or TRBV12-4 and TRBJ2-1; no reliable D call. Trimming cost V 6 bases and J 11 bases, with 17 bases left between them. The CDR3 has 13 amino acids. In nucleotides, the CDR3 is TGTGCCAGCAGCCCCCCCTGGACCGGTAAGCAGTTCTTC. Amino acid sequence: CASSPPWTGKQFF.

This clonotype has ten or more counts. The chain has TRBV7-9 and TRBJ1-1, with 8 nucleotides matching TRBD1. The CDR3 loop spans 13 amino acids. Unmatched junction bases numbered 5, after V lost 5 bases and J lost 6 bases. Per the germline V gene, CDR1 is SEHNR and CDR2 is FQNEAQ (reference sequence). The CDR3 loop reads CASSPTGDSEAFF. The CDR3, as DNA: TGTGCCAGCAGCCCGACAGGGGACTCTGAAGCTTTCTTT.